These T cell receptor beta chains were read from a single sample in a study of CD8+CD57+ T cells in acquired aplastic anemia. One entry per CDR3 protein results from TCRdb running MiXCR on the reads. The sample includes about 220,000 distinct CDR3 sequences, 34% of them seen just once. The sequenced material came from sorted CD4+, CD8+, or CD8+CD57+ T cells (not recorded which) from PBMCs. The receptors derive from a human donor in good health, serving as a control. Both conserved end residues are part of each CDR3. Each record gives: J gene, clone size, V gene, D gene, CDR3 protein, CDR3 DNA. The D gene is left open where the match is weak. Where a row states a size, it is once, few, many or the class of an expanded clone; other rows omit it.

j_call: TRBJ1-5; clone_size: once; v_call: TRBV19; d_call: -; cdr3_aa: CASGPGDQHRPQHF; cdr3_nt: TGTGCCAGTGGACCGGGCGATCAGCATCGGCCCCAGCATTTT
j_call: TRBJ2-7; clone_size: -; v_call: TRBV6-2/TRBV6-3; d_call: TRBD2; cdr3_aa: CASSYSWGTSGAYEQYF; cdr3_nt: TGTGCCAGCAGTTACTCGTGGGGGACTAGCGGTGCCTACGAGCAGTACTTC
j_call: TRBJ1-2; clone_size: -; v_call: TRBV25-1; d_call: -; cdr3_aa: CASSEYRFPDTQGSPINYGYTF; cdr3_nt: TGTGCCAGCAGTGAATACCGATTCCCAGATACGCAGGGGTCTCCCATTAACTATGGCTACACCTTC
j_call: TRBJ2-2; clone_size: -; v_call: TRBV19; d_call: -; cdr3_aa: CASSPRDGNTGELFF; cdr3_nt: TGTGCCAGTAGCCCTCGGGACGGCAACACCGGGGAGCTGTTTTTT
j_call: TRBJ1-5; clone_size: many; v_call: TRBV2; d_call: -; cdr3_aa: CASSVESNQPQHF; cdr3_nt: TGTGCCAGCAGTGTAGAAAGCAATCAGCCCCAGCATTTT
j_call: TRBJ1-2; clone_size: many; v_call: TRBV19; d_call: -; cdr3_aa: CASSETGGGYTF; cdr3_nt: TGTGCCAGTAGTGAGACAGGTGGGGGCTACACCTTC
j_call: TRBJ2-1; clone_size: many; v_call: TRBV29-1; d_call: -; cdr3_aa: CSVVPSSYHNEQFF; cdr3_nt: TGCAGCGTTGTACCTAGCTCATACCACAATGAGCAGTTCTTC
j_call: TRBJ2-7; clone_size: many; v_call: TRBV5-1; d_call: -; cdr3_aa: CASSLSVGGLTYEQYF; cdr3_nt: TGCGCCAGCAGCTTGTCGGTCGGGGGGCTGACCTACGAGCAGTACTTC
j_call: TRBJ2-2; clone_size: many; v_call: TRBV9; d_call: TRBD2; cdr3_aa: CASSVTSGSGELFF; cdr3_nt: TGTGCCAGCAGCGTCACCAGCGGGAGCGGGGAGCTGTTTTTT
j_call: TRBJ1-2; clone_size: many; v_call: TRBV5-6; d_call: TRBD1; cdr3_aa: CASSLGGQGHGYTF; cdr3_nt: TGTGCCAGCAGCTTGGGAGGACAGGGACATGGCTACACCTTC
j_call: TRBJ1-5; clone_size: -; v_call: TRBV5-6; d_call: -; cdr3_aa: CASSPQGFNQPQHF; cdr3_nt: TGTGCCAGCAGCCCCCAGGGGTTCAATCAGCCCCAGCATTTT
j_call: TRBJ2-5; clone_size: -; v_call: TRBV24-1; d_call: -; cdr3_aa: CATSEAGRETQYF; cdr3_nt: TGTGCCACCAGTGAGGCAGGGCGAGAGACCCAGTACTTC
j_call: TRBJ2-5; clone_size: few; v_call: TRBV15; d_call: -; cdr3_aa: CATSRGGTTAQETQYF; cdr3_nt: TGTGCCACCAGCAGGGGGGGGACAACAGCTCAAGAGACCCAGTACTTC
j_call: TRBJ1-6; clone_size: many; v_call: TRBV6-1; d_call: -; cdr3_aa: CASNDRTRSHSPLHF; cdr3_nt: TGTGCCAGCAATGACAGGACGAGGTCGCATTCACCCCTCCACTTT
j_call: TRBJ2-1; clone_size: many; v_call: TRBV19; d_call: -; cdr3_aa: CATQPIAGEQFF; cdr3_nt: TGTGCCACCCAGCCGATCGCGGGTGAGCAGTTCTTC
j_call: TRBJ2-5; clone_size: -; v_call: TRBV6-1; d_call: TRBD2; cdr3_aa: CASSEKGRGLAVETQYF; cdr3_nt: TGTGCCAGCAGTGAAAAAGGCCGGGGACTAGCGGTGGAGACCCAGTACTTC
j_call: TRBJ2-5; clone_size: many; v_call: TRBV24-1; d_call: TRBD1; cdr3_aa: CATSRGQVGETQYF; cdr3_nt: TGTGCCACCAGTCGGGGACAGGTGGGAGAGACCCAGTACTTC
j_call: TRBJ2-2; clone_size: -; v_call: TRBV30; d_call: -; cdr3_aa: CAWSVGPLTGELFF; cdr3_nt: TGTGCCTGGAGTGTAGGCCCACTGACCGGGGAGCTGTTTTTT
j_call: TRBJ1-1; clone_size: many; v_call: TRBV12-3/TRBV12-4; d_call: TRBD1; cdr3_aa: CASSFTGGETEAFF; cdr3_nt: TGTGCCAGCAGTTTTACAGGGGGCGAGACTGAAGCTTTCTTT
j_call: TRBJ2-7; clone_size: many; v_call: TRBV10-3; d_call: -; cdr3_aa: CAISDGDRFPEQYF; cdr3_nt: TGTGCCATCAGTGACGGAGATCGGTTTCCCGAGCAGTACTTC
j_call: TRBJ2-5; clone_size: many; v_call: TRBV7-2; d_call: -; cdr3_aa: CASSPGQVETQYF; cdr3_nt: TGTGCCAGCAGCCCGGGACAAGTAGAGACCCAGTACTTC
j_call: TRBJ2-3; clone_size: -; v_call: TRBV20-1; d_call: TRBD2; cdr3_aa: CGATDGTSGRDTQYF; cdr3_nt: TGCGGTGCTACCGATGGGACTAGCGGGAGGGATACGCAGTATTTT
j_call: TRBJ1-3; clone_size: many; v_call: TRBV2; d_call: -; cdr3_aa: CASSRTLSGNTIYF; cdr3_nt: TGTGCCAGCAGCCGGACGTTATCTGGAAACACCATATATTTT
j_call: TRBJ1-1; clone_size: -; v_call: TRBV2; d_call: -; cdr3_aa: CASREGQNTEAFF; cdr3_nt: TGTGCCAGCAGGGAGGGACAGAACACTGAAGCTTTCTTT
j_call: TRBJ2-3; clone_size: -; v_call: TRBV5-4; d_call: TRBD1; cdr3_aa: CASSLAPDRGIGTDTQYF; cdr3_nt: TGTGCCAGCAGCTTGGCCCCGGACAGGGGAATTGGCACAGATACGCAGTATTTT
j_call: TRBJ2-3; clone_size: -; v_call: TRBV19; d_call: TRBD1; cdr3_aa: CASGMDRASTDTQYF; cdr3_nt: TGTGCCAGTGGTATGGACAGGGCCAGCACAGATACGCAGTATTTT
j_call: TRBJ2-3; clone_size: many; v_call: TRBV20-1; d_call: -; cdr3_aa: CSARDMAAGTDTQYF; cdr3_nt: TGCAGTGCTAGAGATATGGCAGCCGGCACAGATACGCAGTATTTT
j_call: TRBJ1-4; clone_size: many; v_call: TRBV20-1; d_call: -; cdr3_aa: CSARVAGDEKLFF; cdr3_nt: TGCAGTGCTAGAGTCGCGGGGGACGAAAAACTGTTTTTT
j_call: TRBJ2-3; clone_size: many; v_call: TRBV20-1; d_call: -; cdr3_aa: CSASGGGGRLLTDTQYF; cdr3_nt: TGCAGTGCTAGCGGGGGCGGCGGCCGCCTCCTCACAGATACGCAGTATTTT
j_call: TRBJ1-2; clone_size: many; v_call: TRBV29-1; d_call: TRBD1; cdr3_aa: CSVAPGGYGYTF; cdr3_nt: TGCAGCGTTGCTCCAGGGGGCTATGGCTACACCTTC
j_call: TRBJ2-3; clone_size: -; v_call: TRBV20-1; d_call: -; cdr3_aa: CSARGDMYTDTQYF; cdr3_nt: TGCAGTGCTAGAGGGGACATGTACACAGATACGCAGTATTTT
j_call: TRBJ2-1; clone_size: few; v_call: TRBV12-5; d_call: -; cdr3_aa: CASGPLTSGFNNEQFF; cdr3_nt: TGTGCTAGTGGCCCCCTGACGAGCGGGTTTAACAATGAGCAGTTCTTC
j_call: TRBJ1-3; clone_size: -; v_call: TRBV6-1; d_call: -; cdr3_aa: CASSLGEATGNTIYF; cdr3_nt: TGTGCCAGCAGCCTTGGGGAGGCAACTGGAAACACCATATATTTT
j_call: TRBJ1-2; clone_size: once; v_call: TRBV5-1; d_call: TRBD1; cdr3_aa: CASRPRTGTANNYGYTF; cdr3_nt: TGCGCCAGCAGACCCCGAACCGGGACAGCCAATAACTATGGCTACACCTTC
j_call: TRBJ1-4; clone_size: -; v_call: TRBV7-9; d_call: TRBD1; cdr3_aa: CASSTRQGFSEKLFF; cdr3_nt: TGTGCCAGCAGCACCCGACAGGGATTCAGTGAAAAACTGTTTTTT
j_call: TRBJ2-2; clone_size: many; v_call: TRBV10-1; d_call: -; cdr3_aa: CASSEQFTGELFF; cdr3_nt: TGCGCCAGCAGTGAGCAGTTCACCGGGGAGCTGTTTTTT
j_call: TRBJ1-2; clone_size: many; v_call: TRBV6-5; d_call: -; cdr3_aa: CASSYTGGDYGYTF; cdr3_nt: TGTGCCAGCAGTTATACAGGAGGCGACTATGGCTACACCTTC
j_call: TRBJ2-1; clone_size: many; v_call: TRBV11-2; d_call: -; cdr3_aa: CATGERGSEQFF; cdr3_nt: TGTGCCACCGGCGAAAGGGGGTCTGAGCAGTTCTTC
j_call: TRBJ1-2; clone_size: many; v_call: TRBV3-1; d_call: -; cdr3_aa: CASSQANGYTF; cdr3_nt: TGTGCCAGCAGCCAAGCGAATGGCTACACCTTC
j_call: TRBJ1-4; clone_size: few; v_call: TRBV10-3; d_call: TRBD1; cdr3_aa: CASRTDRRSNEKLFF; cdr3_nt: TGTGCCAGCAGAACGGACAGGCGATCAAATGAAAAACTGTTTTTT
j_call: TRBJ2-1; clone_size: many; v_call: TRBV10-3; d_call: TRBD1; cdr3_aa: CAIRQPGQGATEQFF; cdr3_nt: TGTGCCATCAGGCAACCGGGACAGGGGGCGACTGAGCAGTTCTTC
j_call: TRBJ2-5; clone_size: many; v_call: TRBV15; d_call: TRBD2; cdr3_aa: CATSRGFAGGETQYF; cdr3_nt: TGTGCCACCAGCAGAGGGTTTGCGGGAGGGGAGACCCAGTACTTC
j_call: TRBJ1-1; clone_size: -; v_call: TRBV11-1; d_call: -; cdr3_aa: CASSFPDSYMNTEAFF; cdr3_nt: TGTGCCAGCAGTTTTCCCGACTCTTATATGAACACTGAAGCTTTCTTT
j_call: TRBJ1-4; clone_size: -; v_call: TRBV9; d_call: -; cdr3_aa: CASSVGQINEKLFF; cdr3_nt: TGTGCCAGCAGCGTAGGGCAGATCAATGAAAAACTGTTTTTT